The 19 T cell receptor beta chains below were found in one sample sequenced in a study of siplizumab effects on memory and regulatory T cells. Data came from immunoSEQ multiplex PCR; TCRdb stores just in-frame clones and leaves some out. Of some 100,000 clones listed, approximately 94% are singletons. Source material: CD8+ T cells sorted from blood. These receptors came from a human donor in good health.

V usage is TRBV13 and J usage is TRBJ2-5; 10 bases agree with TRBD2. V dropped 4 bases and J dropped 3; count of bases not matched to a gene: 5. The V gene's germline CDR1 is PRHDT and CDR2 FYEKMQ (reference sequence). The CDR3 extends over 15 amino acids. CDR3 residues: CASSYWTSGEETQYF. CDR3 coding DNA: TGTGCCAGCAGCTATTGGACTAGCGGAGAAGAGACCCAGTACTTC.

The chain joins TRBV19 to TRBJ2-1; D might be TRBD1 or TRBD2, each matching 5 bases. Between the trimmed V and J ends, which lost 5 bases and 6 bases, there was a span of 11 bases. This CDR3 comprises 13 residues. Germline assignment: CDR1 LNHDA and CDR2 SQIVND (reference sequence). The CDR3 is CASSVGTPNEQFF. The CDR3 nucleotides are TGTGCCAGTAGTGTCGGGACGCCCAATGAGCAGTTCTTC.

The sample holds one count of this clone. The rearrangement uses TRBV7-9 and TRBJ2-1; 12 nucleotides agree with TRBD2. Germline trimming cut 6 bases from V and 5 bases from J; bases unmatched to any gene: 2. Germline CDR1 is SEHNR and CDR2 is FQNEAQ (reference sequence). CDR3 length: 14 amino acids. CDR3 protein: CASRGLAGHNEQFF. As DNA, the CDR3 is TGTGCCAGCAGGGGACTAGCGGGCCACAATGAGCAGTTCTTC.

The chain employs TRBV19 and TRBJ1-1; perhaps TRBD1 as D (6 bases). Trimming stripped 3 bases from V and 5 bases from J, with 13 bases between. The CDR3 is made up of 14 amino acids. Germline-derived CDR1 and CDR2 are LNHDA and SQIVND (reference sequence). CDR3 DNA: TGTGCCAGTAGTATGCCGGGGGGCGGTACTGAAGCTTTCTTT. Translated: CASSMPGGGTEAFF.

The V call is TRBV4-1, the J call TRBJ2-2; 11 bases map to TRBD2. Unmatched junction bases numbered 9, after V lost 3 bases and J lost 0 bases. This CDR3 is 19 amino acids long. Looked up from germline, CDR1 is MGHRA and CDR2 is YSYEKL. CDR3 sequence (DNA): TGCGCCAGCAGCCATAGGGCTAGCGGGAGGACTCCGAACACCGGGGAGCTGTTTTTT. It specifies CASSHRASGRTPNTGELFF.

This chain uses TRBV4-1 with TRBJ2-7; D is undetermined. V was trimmed by 2 bases and J by 6 bases, leaving 8 bases between them. The CDR3 runs to 12 residues. Germline V gene lookup returns CDR1 MGHRA and CDR2 YSYEKL. CDR3 sequence: CASSQLGLEQYF. CDR3 sequence (DNA): TGCGCCAGCAGCCAACTGGGCCTCGAGCAGTACTTC.

The genes are TRBV29-1 and TRBJ1-2, with TRBD1 matching 7 bases. The CDR3 is made up of 15 amino acids. The trim removed 0 bases at V and 2 bases at J, leaving 6 bases unmatched. Germline CDR1 and CDR2: SQVTM and ANQGSEA. The CDR3 coding sequence is TGCAGCGTTGAAGATCCGGGACAGCCAAACTATGGCTACACCTTC. Protein product: CSVEDPGQPNYGYTF.

The rearrangement uses TRBV4-3 and TRBJ2-1, with unresolved D. V gave up 1 base and J gave up 0 bases, with 4 bases separating them. CDR3 length equals 14 residues. From germline, CDR1 is LGHNA and CDR2 YSLEER. The CDR3 loop is CASSQGSSYNEQFF. CDR3 coding DNA: TGCGCCAGCAGCCAAGGAAGCTCCTACAATGAGCAGTTCTTC.

Regarding this clone: A junction boundary mismatches the germline segment, possibly from a read error. This sequence joins TRBV10-3 and TRBJ1-5, with D possibly TRBD1 on 5 matching bases. This CDR3 region has 15 residues. CDR1 ENHRY and CDR2 SYGVKD come from the germline V gene. As DNA, the CDR3 is TGTGCCAGCAGTTACCAAGGGGCGAGCAATCAGCCCCAGCATTTT. It yields the protein CASSYQGASNQPQHF.

This clone is a singleton in its sample. J is TRBJ2-7 and V is TRBV4-1; 7 bases agree with TRBD1. CDR3 size: 14 residues. V shed 4 bases, J shed 1 base, and the junction held 4 bases outside the gene matches. Germline V CDR1 and CDR2: MGHRA, YSYEKL. The CDR3 loop is CASSPSTGSYEQYF. Here the CDR3 DNA reads TGCGCCAGCAGCCCGTCGACAGGGTCCTACGAGCAGTACTTC.

The V and J genes are TRBV13 and TRBJ2-5; D may be TRBD1 (6 bases). V gave up 4 bases and J gave up 2 bases, with 17 bases separating them. CDR3 length: 16 amino acids. Germline-derived CDR1 and CDR2 are PRHDT and FYEKMQ (reference sequence). The CDR3 DNA is TGTGCCAGCAGCTGGTCCGAGACAGGACAACAAGAGACCCAGTACTTC. Translation: CASSWSETGQQETQYF.

J is TRBJ2-7 and V is TRBV6-1; 11 bases are a match to TRBD2. This CDR3 contains 16 residues. The V segment lost 2 bases and the J segment 3 bases; nucleotides outside the gene matches: 6. Per the germline V gene, CDR1 is MNHNS and CDR2 is SASEGT. Written as DNA, the CDR3 is TGTGCCAGCAGTGAACCGTTGACTAGCGGGAACTACGAGCAGTACTTC. Translating it yields CASSEPLTSGNYEQYF.

The rearrangement uses TRBV19 and TRBJ1-5; D not resolved. CDR1 is LNHDA, CDR2 SQIVND, per germline (reference sequence). V lost 7 bases and J lost 7, with 23 bases in between. The CDR3 length is 16 residues. The CDR3 loop reads CASITTRRSFYQPQHF. The CDR3 nucleotides read TGTGCCAGTATCACCACTAGGCGAAGCTTCTACCAGCCCCAGCATTTT. The full variable domain, completed using reference TRBV19 and TRBJ1-5, is DGGITQSPKYLFRKEGQNVTLSCEQNLNHDAMYWYRQDPGQGLRLIYYSQIVNDFQKGDIAEGYSVSREKKESFPLTVTSAQKNPTAFYLCASITTRRSFYQPQHFGDGTRLSIL.

This rearrangement joins TRBV4-1 to TRBJ1-5; D is unclear. The V and J ends lost 2 bases and 4 bases respectively, with 9 bases between them. The CDR3 length is 14 residues. Germline assignment: CDR1 MGHRA and CDR2 YSYEKL. CDR3 region: CASSQSGENQPQHF. The CDR3 nucleotides read TGCGCCAGCAGCCAATCAGGAGAAAATCAGCCCCAGCATTTT.

V gene TRBV10-3 combines with J gene TRBJ2-2; TRBD2 matches at 13 bases. Germline CDR1 ENHRY, CDR2 SYGVKD. CDR3 length equals 18 residues. Trimming removed 3 bases from V and 2 bases from J; junction bases left unmatched: 6. DNA for the CDR3: TGTGCCATCAGTGAAACTAGCGGGAGGGTGTCAAACACCGGGGAGCTGTTTTTT. It is translated as CAISETSGRVSNTGELFF.

This chain connects TRBV19 to TRBJ2-3; D is ambiguous. The CDR3 has 15 residues. The germline V gene has CDR1 LNHDA and CDR2 SQIVND (reference sequence). Trimming removed 4 bases from V and 2 bases from J, with 13 bases in between. As DNA, the CDR3 is TGTGCCAGTAGTAGCGGACCGACGTTCACAGATACGCAGTATTTT. Encoded protein: CASSSGPTFTDTQYF.

The chain recombines TRBV10-3 with TRBJ2-1, with 10 bases fitting TRBD2. Germline CDR1 ENHRY, CDR2 SYGVKD. The CDR3 contains 18 residues. V shed 1 base and J 8 bases; nucleotides not matched to a gene: 14. DNA for the CDR3: TGTGCCATCAGTGAGTTCTGGACAGCTAGCGGGAGACCCGATGAGCAGTTCTTC. It yields the protein CAISEFWTASGRPDEQFF.

The table lists this clone with a count of one. This sequence joins TRBV7-6 and TRBJ1-1; 9 bases line up with TRBD1. Trimming cost V 3 bases and J 4 bases; bases outside gene matches: 3. This CDR3 contains 14 residues. CDR1 is SGHVS, CDR2 FNYEAQ, per germline. CDR3 protein: CASSFETGGTEAFF. The CDR3 DNA sequence: TGTGCCAGCAGCTTCGAGACAGGGGGCACTGAAGCTTTCTTT.

J is TRBJ2-7 and V is TRBV27; D is unresolved. Trimming pared 4 bases from V and 0 bases from J, leaving 4 bases between. Germline CDR1 MNHEY, CDR2 SMNVEV (reference sequence). The CDR3 runs to 12 residues. Here the CDR3 DNA reads TGTGCCAGCAGTTCCTACTCCTACGAGCAGTACTTC. This sequence encodes CASSSYSYEQYF.